This T cell receptor (beta chain) was documented in a study of T cell responses to AZD1222 COVID-19 vaccine. This CDR3 contains 17 residues. Germline lookup yields CDR1 MNHEY and CDR2 SMNVEV (reference sequence). V shed 5 bases and J 2 bases; nucleotides not matched to a gene: 14. Here immunoSEQ multiplex PCR was the method, and the copy in TCRdb shows in-frame clones only, minus some. Of 100,000 to 150,000 clones listed, approximately 84% were seen once; the top ten hold 7% to 9%. The specimen comprised peripheral blood, sampled on day 0 of AZD1222 vaccination. This chain links TRBV27 with TRBJ1-2, with 7 bases matching TRBD1. The receptor was isolated from an adult in good health. The chain's CDR3 is CASSPQGGITANYGYTF. CDR3 bases: TGTGCCAGCAGTCCGCAGGGGGGTATTACCGCCAACTATGGCTACACCTTC.